The sequence of this T cell receptor beta chain was determined in a study of shared clonotypes between healthy human individuals. The trim removed 4 bases at V and 11 bases at J, leaving 15 bases unmatched. This CDR3 is built from 17 residues. Germline CDR1 reads MNHEY; CDR2 reads SMNVEV (reference sequence). Naive CD8 cells lacked CD45RO, underwent positive selection for CCR7 and left out terminally differentiated effector memory CD45RA+ cells. Profiled with immunoSEQ multiplex PCR; TCRdb holds only in-frame clones, not every one. This table holds hundreds of thousands of clones, 96% found once. The sample taken for sequencing was naive CD8+ T cells sorted from blood. This sequence joins TRBV27 and TRBJ2-1; 12 bases are a match to TRBD2. The clonotype originates from a woman aged 30 to 39 in good health. The CDR3 region is CASSSTLGLAGRLKQFF. The DNA of the CDR3 is TGTGCCAGCAGTTCTACCCTAGGACTAGCGGGAAGGCTAAAGCAGTTCTTC.